The clone carrying this TCR beta chain was counted between two and nine times. Its matching antigen is unknown. Time point specified: sample taken at primary tumor resection. Whole RNA obtained from tumor, nontumor lung or frozen PBMC underwent sequencing without sorting. The donor population consisted of just over 70 patients with untreated, early-stage non-small cell lung cancer. This CDR3 is built from 16 residues. Germline trimming cut 5 bases from V and 0 bases from J; bases unmatched to any gene: 10. Germline V lookup: CDR1 SNHLY, CDR2 FYNNEI. The sample originates from a study of spatial heterogeneity in lung cancer. Study-level information: Detection consistently yielded more beta chains than alpha chains. A unique TCR and UMI combination showed up more than ten times in raw reads, on average.

Points from the study as a whole: Ubiquitous expanded tumor TCRs showed up in blood more at resection than follow-up.

TCRdb redid the calling of the 5' RACE reads with MiXCR, one entry per CDR3 protein. The sample lists about 90,000 distinct CDR3 sequences, about 9.4% occurring once. The rearrangement joins TRBV2 to TRBJ2-7; 7 nucleotides match TRBD2. Specimen: PBMCs, collected at surgery. This receptor was identified in a male donor with early-stage non-small cell lung cancer. The CDR3 region has the DNA TGTGCCAGCAGTAGTCCCCTAGCGGCATCCTCCTACGAGCAGTACTTC. Protein: CASSSPLAASSYEQYF.